This T cell receptor (beta chain) appears in the sequencing data of a study of beta chain features in type 1 diabetes. Study information: Patient and healthy donor groups were alike in age, gender and cell yields. Findings and caveats of the study: A potential PCR bias toward shorter templates would be equal in patient and control samples. Within each of all four CD4+ subsets, Type 1 diabetes patients had TCRB CDR3s that were moderately but significantly shorter.

This clone was recorded a few times. Its specificity is unknown. CDR1 LGHNA and CDR2 YSLEER come from the germline V gene. J was trimmed by 4 bases and V by 3 bases; bases with no gene match: 8. The CDR3 contains 15 residues. Sorting based on CD45RO/CCR7/CD25/CD127/CD95/CD27 separated CD4+ naive, central memory, regulatory and stem cell-like memory cells. Reverse transcribing all isolated RNA meant expressed TCRB transcripts were sequenced. Using immunoSEQ multiplex PCR, the repertoire was profiled, and TCRdb retains in-frame clones only, with some absent. This table holds under 450,000 clones, approximately 15% found once.

Sequenced sample: naive CD4+ T cells from blood. This chain uses TRBV4-3 with TRBJ1-2; 7 bases line up with TRBD1. This clonotype was obtained from a man aged 30 to 45 in good health. The DNA of the CDR3 is TGCGCCAGCAGCCACCTAGCGACAGGGAGCTATGGCTACACCTTC. It yields the protein CASSHLATGSYGYTF.